The T cell receptor (beta chain) under discussion was sequenced for a study of T cells expressing NK-cell markers. At the level of the study: Just one sequenced donor of eight was HCMV-seronegative, while seven were seropositive.

General observations from the study: The dominant NKG2C+ clonotypes represented about 1.0-7.5% of CD8+ T cells in five or six donors.

In regard to this clonotype: The antigen is not known.

TCRdb re-called the 5' RACE reads and shows each CDR3 protein once, DNA omitted. Seen in this sample are 550,000 to 600,000 distinct CDR3 sequences; the ten most common clones hold approximately 3.6%. The CDR3 is 17 amino acids. Germline assignment: CDR1 LGHDT and CDR2 YNNKEL (reference sequence). Sequencing was done on a sample of blood T cells: a sorted CD56 or NKG2C T cell subset, CD4+ or CD8+ T cells, or bulk PBMC T cells (not recorded which). The TCR sequence derives from a man aged 18 to 29 in good health. This sequence joins TRBV3-1 and TRBJ1-4. The CDR3 loop is CASSQDLQWEVVEKLFF.